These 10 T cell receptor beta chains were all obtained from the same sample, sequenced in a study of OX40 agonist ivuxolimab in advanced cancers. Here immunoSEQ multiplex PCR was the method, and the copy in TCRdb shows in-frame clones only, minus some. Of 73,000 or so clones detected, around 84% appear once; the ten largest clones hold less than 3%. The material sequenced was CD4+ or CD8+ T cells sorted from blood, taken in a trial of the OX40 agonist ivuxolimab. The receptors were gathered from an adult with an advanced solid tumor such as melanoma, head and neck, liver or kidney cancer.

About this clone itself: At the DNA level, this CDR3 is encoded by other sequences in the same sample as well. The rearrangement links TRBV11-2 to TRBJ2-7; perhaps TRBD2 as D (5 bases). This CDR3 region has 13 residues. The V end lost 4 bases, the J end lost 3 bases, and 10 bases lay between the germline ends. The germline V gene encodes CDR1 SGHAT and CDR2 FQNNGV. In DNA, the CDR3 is TGTGCCAGCAGCTCCCTTCGGGGCTACGAGCAGTACTTC. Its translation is CASSSLRGYEQYF.

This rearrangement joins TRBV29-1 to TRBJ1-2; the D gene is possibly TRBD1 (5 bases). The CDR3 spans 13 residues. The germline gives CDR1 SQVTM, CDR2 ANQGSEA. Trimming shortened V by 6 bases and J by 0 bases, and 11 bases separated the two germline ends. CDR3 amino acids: CSVEGPTNYGYTF. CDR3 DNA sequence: TGCAGCGTAGAGGGACCTACTAACTATGGCTACACCTTC.

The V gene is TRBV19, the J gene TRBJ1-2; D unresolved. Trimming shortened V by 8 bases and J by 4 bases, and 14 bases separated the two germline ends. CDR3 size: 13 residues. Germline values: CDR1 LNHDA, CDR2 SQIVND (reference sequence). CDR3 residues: CASREGPGYGYTF. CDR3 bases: TGTGCCAGTCGCGAAGGGCCCGGCTATGGCTACACCTTC.

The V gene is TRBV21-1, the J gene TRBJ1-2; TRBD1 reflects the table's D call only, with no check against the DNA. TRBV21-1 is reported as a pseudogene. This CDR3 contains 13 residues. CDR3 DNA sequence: TGTGCCAGCAGCAAAGTAAGGGGGTATGGCTACACCTTC. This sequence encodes CASSKVRGYGYTF.

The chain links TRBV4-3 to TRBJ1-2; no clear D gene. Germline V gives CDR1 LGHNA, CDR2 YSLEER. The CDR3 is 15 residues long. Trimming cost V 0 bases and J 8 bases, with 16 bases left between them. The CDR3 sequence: CASSQDRTIPSGYTF. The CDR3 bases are TGCGCCAGCAGCCAAGATCGAACCATTCCCAGCGGCTACACCTTC.

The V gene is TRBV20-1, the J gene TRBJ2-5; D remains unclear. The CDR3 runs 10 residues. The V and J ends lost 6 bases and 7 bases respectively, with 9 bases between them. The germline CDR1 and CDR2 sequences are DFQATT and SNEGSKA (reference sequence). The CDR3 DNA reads TGCAGTGCCTGGAAGGGGACCCAGTACTTC. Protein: CSAWKGTQYF.

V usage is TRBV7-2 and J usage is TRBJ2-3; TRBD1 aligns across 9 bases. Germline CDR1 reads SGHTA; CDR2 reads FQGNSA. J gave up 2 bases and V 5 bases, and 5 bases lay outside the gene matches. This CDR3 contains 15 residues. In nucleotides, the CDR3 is TGTGCCAGCAGCACACGACAGGGGGACACAGATACGCAGTATTTT. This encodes CASSTRQGDTDTQYF.

The CDR3 bases are TGTGCCAGCAGCTTAGTTGGGGGCGCGACCAAAAACATTCAGTACTTC. It translates to CASSLVGGATKNIQYF. The rearrangement links TRBV11-2 to TRBJ2-4; a weak D match, TRBD1 (6 bases). V was clipped by 1 base and J by 2 bases, with 12 bases between them. CDR1 is SGHAT and CDR2 is FQNNGV in the germline V gene. This CDR3 is 16 amino acids long.

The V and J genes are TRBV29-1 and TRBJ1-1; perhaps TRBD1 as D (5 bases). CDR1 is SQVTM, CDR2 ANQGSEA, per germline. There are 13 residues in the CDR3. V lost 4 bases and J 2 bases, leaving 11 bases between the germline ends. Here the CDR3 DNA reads TGCAGCGTTGCCCTGGGGGTAAACACTGAAGCTTTCTTT. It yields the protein CSVALGVNTEAFF.

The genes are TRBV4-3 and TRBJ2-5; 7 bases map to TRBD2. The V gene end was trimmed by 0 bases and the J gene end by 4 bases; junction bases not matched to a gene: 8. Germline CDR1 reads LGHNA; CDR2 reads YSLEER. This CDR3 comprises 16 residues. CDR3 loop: CASSQDQPTSLETQYF. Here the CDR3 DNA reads TGCGCCAGCAGCCAAGATCAGCCGACTAGCCTAGAGACCCAGTACTTC.